Listed below are T cell receptor beta chains from one sample, sequenced in a study of naive and memory T cell subsets. TCRdb re-called the UMI-ligation and nested PCR reads through MiXCR, storing one row per CDR3 protein. The table lists roughly 2,200 distinct CDR3 sequences, roughly 4% of them singletons. The sample in question was skin, obtained from a saline injection site in the skin. The receptors shown here come from an adult in good health. Each CDR3 is given with its conserved first and last residue. The order of the fields is clone size, V gene, J gene, D gene, CDR3 protein, CDR3 DNA. A D gene is named only where the DNA matches it firmly. Clone size is not always given. Where it is, it says once, few, many or a class for expanded clones.

medium-sized	TRBV18	TRBJ2-1	NA	CASSPLRGDNEQFF	TGTGCCAGCTCACCACTCAGGGGGGACAATGAGCAGTTCTTC
medium-sized	TRBV19	TRBJ2-4	NA	CASSPGQLLNIQYF	TGTGCCAGTAGTCCCGGACAGTTATTAAACATTCAGTACTTC
medium-sized	TRBV11-2	TRBJ2-2	NA	CASSFIDWGTSNTGELFF	TGTGCCAGCAGCTTTATAGACTGGGGGACATCGAACACCGGGGAGCTGTTTTTT
many	TRBV12-3/TRBV12-4	TRBJ1-5	NA	CASSFQPSQPQHF	TGTGCCAGCAGTTTTCAACCGTCTCAGCCCCAGCATTTT
medium-sized	TRBV20-1	TRBJ1-1	TRBD1	CSASGGQGALDTEAFF	TGCAGTGCTAGTGGGGGACAGGGGGCCCTAGACACTGAAGCTTTCTTT
medium-sized	TRBV12-3/TRBV12-4	TRBJ1-2	NA	CASRPLYSTETNYGYTF	TGTGCCAGCAGGCCCCTATACTCGACAGAGACTAACTATGGCTACACCTTC
medium-sized	TRBV7-9	TRBJ2-3	TRBD1	CASSPRGPDTQYF	TGTGCCAGCAGCCCCAGGGGGCCCGATACGCAGTATTTT
medium-sized	TRBV24-1	TRBJ1-1	TRBD1	CATSDSGTANTEAFF	TGTGCCACCAGTGATTCCGGGACAGCGAACACTGAAGCTTTCTTT
medium-sized	TRBV9	TRBJ2-7	NA	CASSGGMEGPMGEQYF	TGTGCCAGCAGCGGAGGCATGGAGGGGCCGATGGGTGAGCAGTACTTC
medium-sized	TRBV28	TRBJ1-6	NA	CASFGGFDSPLHF	TGTGCCAGCTTCGGGGGGTTTGATTCACCCCTCCACTTT
NA	TRBV9	TRBJ2-2	NA	CASSRGAGELFF	TGTGCCAGCAGCAGAGGGGCCGGGGAGCTGTTTTTT
many	TRBV29-1	TRBJ1-2	NA	CSAVDRNGYTF	TGCAGCGCTGTCGACAGGAATGGCTACACCTTC
medium-sized	TRBV6-6	TRBJ2-2	NA	CASSRGHRNTGELFF	TGTGCCAGCAGCCGGGGACACCGGAACACCGGGGAGCTGTTTTTT
large	TRBV20-1	TRBJ2-5	TRBD1	CSARTGFGETQYF	TGCAGTGCTAGGACAGGGTTTGGAGAGACCCAGTACTTC
medium-sized	TRBV9	TRBJ2-3	NA	CASSFRDFTDTQYF	TGTGCCAGCAGCTTCCGGGATTTCACAGATACGCAGTATTTT
medium-sized	TRBV20-1	TRBJ2-3	NA	CSARDRASEEGNTQYF	TGCAGTGCTAGAGATAGAGCTAGCGAGGAGGGAAATACGCAGTATTTT
medium-sized	TRBV3-1	TRBJ2-7	NA	CASSPLLRGNFYEQYF	TGTGCCAGCAGCCCCCTGTTGAGGGGAAATTTCTACGAGCAGTACTTC
many	TRBV27	TRBJ1-2	NA	CASSPNREMGYTF	TGTGCCAGCAGTCCCAACAGGGAGATGGGCTACACCTTC